These T cell receptor beta chains were read from a single sample in a study of blood T cell repertoires in COVID-19. Method: immunoSEQ multiplex PCR; TCRdb's copy keeps in-frame clones and lacks some. Of 80,000 to 100,000 clones in the sample, 90% to 95% were seen once. The sample taken for sequencing was peripheral blood. The receptor source for this set is a human donor with active COVID-19. The donor label of this sample is uncertain. The CDR3 runs from the conserved cysteine through the conserved F or W. The order of the fields is D gene, J gene, V gene, CDR3 length, CDR3 DNA, CDR3 protein. D genes are given only for firm matches.

D: TRBD2; J: TRBJ2-1; V: TRBV15; length: 17; DNA: TGTGCCACCAGCTCCTTACGACTAGCGGGGGGTACCAGTGAGCAGTTCTTC; CDR3: CATSSLRLAGGTSEQFF
D: TRBD1; J: TRBJ1-1; V: TRBV5-1; length: 14; DNA: TGCGCCAGCAGTTTGGGACAGCCGAACACTGAAGCTTTCTTT; CDR3: CASSLGQPNTEAFF
D: TRBD1; J: TRBJ1-5; V: TRBV2; length: 13; DNA: TGTGCCAGCAGGGACAGGGAGGGACAGCCCCAGCATTTT; CDR3: CASRDREGQPQHF
D: -; J: TRBJ2-7; V: TRBV28; length: 12; DNA: TGTGCCAGCAGCAGTGTCCGGGACGAGCAGTACTTC; CDR3: CASSSVRDEQYF
D: TRBD2; J: TRBJ2-2; V: TRBV5-1; length: 15; DNA: TGCGCCAGCAGTAATAGCGGGACTAACACCGGGGAGCTGTTTTTT; CDR3: CASSNSGTNTGELFF
D: -; J: TRBJ2-2; V: TRBV7-7; length: 18; DNA: TGTGCTAGCAGCTTAGCAAACAGCCTGGATACGAACACCGGGGAGCTGTTTTTT; CDR3: CASSLANSLDTNTGELFF
D: -; J: TRBJ2-5; V: TRBV11-3; length: 17; DNA: TGTGCCAGCAGCTCTGACTCCCAGGGGGGAGTCCAAGAGACCCAGTACTTC; CDR3: CASSSDSQGGVQETQYF
D: -; J: TRBJ2-3; V: TRBV11-3; length: 17; DNA: TGTGCCAGCGGGCCCCGCCCTCGGGGGGCCCCCACAGATACGCAGTATTTT; CDR3: CASGPRPRGAPTDTQYF
D: TRBD2; J: TRBJ2-7; V: TRBV28; length: 13; DNA: TGTGCCAGTGAGCGGGAGGTTGGTTACGAGCAGTACTTC; CDR3: CASEREVGYEQYF
D: TRBD1; J: TRBJ1-2; V: TRBV6-5; length: 14; DNA: TGTGCCAGCAGCCTCTGGACAGGGGGCGAGGGCTACACCTTC; CDR3: CASSLWTGGEGYTF
D: -; J: TRBJ2-1; V: TRBV19; length: 11; DNA: TGTGCCAGTAATAGTGTTCGGGAGCAGTTCTTC; CDR3: CASNSVREQFF